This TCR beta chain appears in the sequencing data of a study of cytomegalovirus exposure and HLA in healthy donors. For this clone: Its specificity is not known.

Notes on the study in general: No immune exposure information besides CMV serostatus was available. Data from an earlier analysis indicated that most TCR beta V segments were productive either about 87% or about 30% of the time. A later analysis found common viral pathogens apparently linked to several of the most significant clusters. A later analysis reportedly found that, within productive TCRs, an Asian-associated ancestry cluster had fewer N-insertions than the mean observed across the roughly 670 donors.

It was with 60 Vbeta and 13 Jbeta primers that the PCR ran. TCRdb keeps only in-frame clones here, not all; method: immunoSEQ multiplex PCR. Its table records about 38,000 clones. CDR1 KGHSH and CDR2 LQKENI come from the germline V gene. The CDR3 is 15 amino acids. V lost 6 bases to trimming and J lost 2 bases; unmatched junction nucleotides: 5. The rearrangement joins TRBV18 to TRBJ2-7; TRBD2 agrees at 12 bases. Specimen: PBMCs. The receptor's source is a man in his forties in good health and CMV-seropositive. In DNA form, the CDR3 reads TGTGCCAGCTCCGGGACTAGCGGGTATACCTACGAGCAGTACTTC. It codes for CASSGTSGYTYEQYF.